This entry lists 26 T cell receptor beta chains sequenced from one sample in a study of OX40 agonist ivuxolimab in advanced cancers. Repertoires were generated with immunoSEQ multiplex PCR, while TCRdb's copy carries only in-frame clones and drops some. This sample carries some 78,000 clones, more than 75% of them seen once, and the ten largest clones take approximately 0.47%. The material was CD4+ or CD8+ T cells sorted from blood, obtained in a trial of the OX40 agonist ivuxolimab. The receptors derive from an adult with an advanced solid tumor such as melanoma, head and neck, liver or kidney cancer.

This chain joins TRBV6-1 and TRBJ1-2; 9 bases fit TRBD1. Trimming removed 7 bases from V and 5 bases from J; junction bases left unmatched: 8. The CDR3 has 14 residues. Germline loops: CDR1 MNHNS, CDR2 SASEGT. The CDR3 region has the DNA TGTGCCAGCACCGGAACGGGACAGGGTTATGGCTACACCTTC. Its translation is CASTGTGQGYGYTF.

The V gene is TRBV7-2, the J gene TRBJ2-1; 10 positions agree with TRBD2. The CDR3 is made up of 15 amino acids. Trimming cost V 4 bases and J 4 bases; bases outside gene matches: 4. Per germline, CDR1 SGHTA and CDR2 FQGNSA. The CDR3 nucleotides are TGTGCCAGCAGCTATAGCGGGGGGTTATACAATGAGCAGTTCTTC. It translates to CASSYSGGLYNEQFF.

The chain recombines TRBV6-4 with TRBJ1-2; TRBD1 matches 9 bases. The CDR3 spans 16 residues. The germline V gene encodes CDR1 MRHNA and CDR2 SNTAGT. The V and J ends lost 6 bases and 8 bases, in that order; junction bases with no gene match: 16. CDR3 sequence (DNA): TGTGCCAGCAGCCCGCCACATTCCGGGACAGGGAACGGCTACACCTTC. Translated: CASSPPHSGTGNGYTF.

The DNA for the CDR3 is TGTGCCAGTAGTATGGAATATGGCTACACCTTC. The encoded protein is CASSMEYGYTF. The chain links TRBV19 to TRBJ1-2; D unclear. The V end lost 3 bases, the J end lost 5 bases, and 4 bases lay between the germline ends. Germline V gives CDR1 LNHDA, CDR2 SQIVND (reference sequence). The length of the CDR3 is 11 residues.

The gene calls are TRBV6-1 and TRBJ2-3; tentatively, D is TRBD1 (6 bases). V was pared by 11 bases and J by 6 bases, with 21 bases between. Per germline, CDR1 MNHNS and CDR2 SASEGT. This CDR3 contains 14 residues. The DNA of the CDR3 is TGTGCCGCTAGAAAAGATGGGGGCGCGGATACGCAGTATTTT. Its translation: CAARKDGGADTQYF.

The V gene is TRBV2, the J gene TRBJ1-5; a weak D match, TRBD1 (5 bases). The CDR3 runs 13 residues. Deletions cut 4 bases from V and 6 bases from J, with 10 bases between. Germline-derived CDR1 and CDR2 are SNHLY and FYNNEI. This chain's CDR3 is CASSAGVRQPQHF. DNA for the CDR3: TGTGCCAGCAGTGCGGGGGTACGTCAGCCCCAGCATTTT.

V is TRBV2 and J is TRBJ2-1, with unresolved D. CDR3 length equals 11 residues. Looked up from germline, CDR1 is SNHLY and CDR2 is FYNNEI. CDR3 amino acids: CGWTLYNEQFF. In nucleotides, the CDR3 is TGTGGATGGACCTTATACAATGAGCAGTTCTTC.

The CDR3 reads CASRGGGQSNTGELFF. The DNA of the CDR3 is TGCGCCAGCCGAGGAGGGGGGCAATCAAACACCGGGGAGCTGTTTTTT. V is TRBV5-1 and J is TRBJ2-2, with D perhaps TRBD1 or TRBD2 (6 bases each). Deletions cut 7 bases from V and 2 bases from J, with 18 bases between. This CDR3 spans 16 amino acids. The germline CDR1 and CDR2 sequences are SGHRS and YFSETQ. Combining the CDR3 with reference TRBV5-1 and TRBJ2-2 gives the whole variable domain KAGVTQTPRYLIKTRGQQVTLSCSPISGHRSVSWYQQTPGQGLQFLFEYFSETQRNKGNFPGRFSGRQFSNSRSEMNVSTLELGDSALYLCASRGGGQSNTGELFFGEGSRLTVL.

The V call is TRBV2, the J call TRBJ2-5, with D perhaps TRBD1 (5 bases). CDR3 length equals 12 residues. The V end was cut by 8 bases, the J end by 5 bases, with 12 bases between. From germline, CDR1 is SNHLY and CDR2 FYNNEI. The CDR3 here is CASQGFGETQYF. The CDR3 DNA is TGTGCCAGCCAGGGATTTGGGGAGACCCAGTACTTC.

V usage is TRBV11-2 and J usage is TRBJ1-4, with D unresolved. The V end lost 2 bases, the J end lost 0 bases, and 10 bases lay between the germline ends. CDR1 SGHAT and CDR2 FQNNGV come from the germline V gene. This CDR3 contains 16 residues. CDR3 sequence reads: CASSLWSDATNEKLFF. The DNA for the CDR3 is TGTGCCAGCAGCTTATGGAGTGATGCAACTAATGAAAAACTGTTTTTT.

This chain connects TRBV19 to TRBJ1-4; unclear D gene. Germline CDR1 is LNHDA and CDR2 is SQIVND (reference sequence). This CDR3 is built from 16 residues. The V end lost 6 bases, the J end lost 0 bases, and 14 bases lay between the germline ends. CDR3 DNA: TGTGCCAGTAGCCAACCCTCCGGGTCAACTAATGAAAAACTGTTTTTT. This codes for CASSQPSGSTNEKLFF. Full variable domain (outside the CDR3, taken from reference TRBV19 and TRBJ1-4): DGGITQSPKYLFRKEGQNVTLSCEQNLNHDAMYWYRQDPGQGLRLIYYSQIVNDFQKGDIAEGYSVSREKKESFPLTVTSAQKNPTAFYLCASSQPSGSTNEKLFFGSGTQLSVL.

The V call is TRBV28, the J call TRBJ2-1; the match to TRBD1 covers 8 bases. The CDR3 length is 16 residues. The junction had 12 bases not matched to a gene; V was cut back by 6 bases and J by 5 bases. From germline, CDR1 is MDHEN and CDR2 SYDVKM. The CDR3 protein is CASRDSRTGNDNEQFF. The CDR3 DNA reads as TGTGCCAGCAGGGATTCACGGACAGGGAACGACAATGAGCAGTTCTTC.

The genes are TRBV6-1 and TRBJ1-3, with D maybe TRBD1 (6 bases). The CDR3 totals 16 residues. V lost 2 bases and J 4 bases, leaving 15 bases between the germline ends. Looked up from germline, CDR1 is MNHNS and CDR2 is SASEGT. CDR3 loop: CASSENGGLGGNTIYF. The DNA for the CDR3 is TGTGCCAGCAGTGAAAATGGGGGCCTAGGGGGAAACACCATATATTTT.

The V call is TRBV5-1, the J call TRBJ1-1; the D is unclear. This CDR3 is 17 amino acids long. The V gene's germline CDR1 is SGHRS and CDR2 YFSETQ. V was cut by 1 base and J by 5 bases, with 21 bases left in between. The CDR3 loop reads CASSLSSSRRGRTEAFF. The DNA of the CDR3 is TGCGCCAGCAGCTTGTCTAGCTCCCGCAGAGGTAGGACTGAAGCTTTCTTT.

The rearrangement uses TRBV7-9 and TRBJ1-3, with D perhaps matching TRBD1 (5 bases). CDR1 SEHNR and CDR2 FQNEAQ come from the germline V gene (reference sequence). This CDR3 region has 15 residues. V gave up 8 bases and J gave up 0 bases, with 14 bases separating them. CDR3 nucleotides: TGTGCCAGCTCTTCTCGGGGGAGCTCTGGAAACACCATATATTTT. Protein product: CASSSRGSSGNTIYF.

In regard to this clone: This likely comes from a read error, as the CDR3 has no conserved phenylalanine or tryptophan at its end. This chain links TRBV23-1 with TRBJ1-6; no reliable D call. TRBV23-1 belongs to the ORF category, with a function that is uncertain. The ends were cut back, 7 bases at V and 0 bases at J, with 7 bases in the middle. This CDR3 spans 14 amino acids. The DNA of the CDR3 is TGCGCCAGCATTGGTAGCTCCTATAATTCACCCCTCCACCTT. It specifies CASIGSSYNSPLHL.

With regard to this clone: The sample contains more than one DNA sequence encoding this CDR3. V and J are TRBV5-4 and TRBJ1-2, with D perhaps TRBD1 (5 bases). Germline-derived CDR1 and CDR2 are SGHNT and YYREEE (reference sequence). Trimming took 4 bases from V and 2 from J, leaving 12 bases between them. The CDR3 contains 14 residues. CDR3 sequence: CASSPRGANYGYTF. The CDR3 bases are TGTGCCAGCAGCCCGAGAGGGGCCAACTATGGCTACACCTTC.

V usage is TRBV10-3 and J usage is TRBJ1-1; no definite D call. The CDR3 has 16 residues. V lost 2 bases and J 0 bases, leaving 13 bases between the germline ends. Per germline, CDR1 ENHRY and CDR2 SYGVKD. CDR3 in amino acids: CAISEGLSGMNTEAFF. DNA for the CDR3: TGTGCCATCAGTGAGGGCTTGTCAGGCATGAACACTGAAGCTTTCTTT.

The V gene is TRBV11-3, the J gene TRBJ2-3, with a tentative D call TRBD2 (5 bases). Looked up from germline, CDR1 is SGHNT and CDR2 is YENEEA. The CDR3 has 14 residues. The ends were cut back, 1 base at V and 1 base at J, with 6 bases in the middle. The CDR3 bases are TGTGCCAGCAGCTTAGCCGGGGGCACAGATACGCAGTATTTT. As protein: CASSLAGGTDTQYF.

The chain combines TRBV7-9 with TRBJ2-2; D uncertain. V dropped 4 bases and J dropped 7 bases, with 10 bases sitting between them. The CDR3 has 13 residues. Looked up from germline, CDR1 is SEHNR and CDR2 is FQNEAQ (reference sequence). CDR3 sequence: CASSYTSDGELFF. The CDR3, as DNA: TGTGCCAGCAGCTACACGAGCGACGGGGAGCTGTTTTTT.

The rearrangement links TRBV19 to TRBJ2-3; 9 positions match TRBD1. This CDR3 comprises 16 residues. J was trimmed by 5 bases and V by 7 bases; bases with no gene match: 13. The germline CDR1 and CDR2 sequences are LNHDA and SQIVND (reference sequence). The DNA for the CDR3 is TGTGCCAGTACTACAGGGGGCAGGTTGGCTGGAGATACGCAGTATTTT. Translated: CASTTGGRLAGDTQYF.

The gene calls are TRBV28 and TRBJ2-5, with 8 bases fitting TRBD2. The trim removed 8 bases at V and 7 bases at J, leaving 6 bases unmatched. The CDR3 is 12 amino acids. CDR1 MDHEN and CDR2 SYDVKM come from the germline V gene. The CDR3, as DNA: TGTGCCAGCCGGGGGGGGGAGCGGACCCAGTACTTC. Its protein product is CASRGGERTQYF.

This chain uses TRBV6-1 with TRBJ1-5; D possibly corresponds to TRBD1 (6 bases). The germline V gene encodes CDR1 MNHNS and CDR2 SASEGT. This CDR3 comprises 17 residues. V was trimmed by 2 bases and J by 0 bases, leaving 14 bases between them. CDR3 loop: CASSERGTLYSNQPQHF. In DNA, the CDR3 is TGTGCCAGCAGTGAAAGGGGGACGCTGTATAGCAATCAGCCCCAGCATTTT.

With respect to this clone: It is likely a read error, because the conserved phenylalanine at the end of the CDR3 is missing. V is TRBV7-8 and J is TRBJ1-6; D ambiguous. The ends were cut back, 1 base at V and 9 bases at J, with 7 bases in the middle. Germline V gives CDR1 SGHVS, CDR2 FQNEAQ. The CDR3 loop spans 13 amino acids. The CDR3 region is CASSLEFISPLHL. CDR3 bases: TGTGCCAGCAGCTTAGAGTTTATTTCACCCCTCCACCTT.

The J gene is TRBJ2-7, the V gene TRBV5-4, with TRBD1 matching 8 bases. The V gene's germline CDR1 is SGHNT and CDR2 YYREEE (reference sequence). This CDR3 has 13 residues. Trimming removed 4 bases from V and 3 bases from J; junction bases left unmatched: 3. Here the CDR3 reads CASSQDRGYEQYF. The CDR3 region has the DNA TGTGCCAGCAGCCAAGACAGGGGCTACGAGCAGTACTTC.

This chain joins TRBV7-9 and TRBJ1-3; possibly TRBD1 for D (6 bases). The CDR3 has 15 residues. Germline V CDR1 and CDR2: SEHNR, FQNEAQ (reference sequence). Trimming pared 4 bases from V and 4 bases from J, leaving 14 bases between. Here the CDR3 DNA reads TGTGCCAGCAGCTCCTTTGGGACAAGGGGAAACACCATATATTTT. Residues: CASSSFGTRGNTIYF.